The 9 T cell receptor beta chains below come from one sample, sequenced in a study of Tregs in tolerant kidney transplant recipients. Profiling relied on immunoSEQ multiplex PCR, and the TCRdb table lists in-frame clones only, not all of them. The data contain tens of thousands of clones, just over 90% of them seen just once; the ten biggest clones take up 4.5% to 5%. Sequencing input: CD8+ T cells from blood. Every receptor here comes from a human donor in good health.

This chain uses TRBV7-8 with TRBJ2-1; 9 nucleotides agree with TRBD2. This CDR3 is built from 16 residues. Germline V gene sequence: CDR1 SGHVS, CDR2 FQNEAQ. The V segment lost 1 base and the J segment 2 bases; nucleotides outside the gene matches: 3. In nucleotides, the CDR3 is TGTGCCAGCAGCTTAGAGGGACTAGCTGCCTACAATGAGCAGTTCTTC. Protein sequence: CASSLEGLAAYNEQFF.

This clone is a singleton in its sample. The junction departs from germline at one end; a sequencing error may be responsible. This sequence joins TRBV19 and TRBJ1-2, with D unresolved. The CDR3 runs to 12 residues. Germline V gene lookup returns CDR1 LNHDA and CDR2 SQIVND (reference sequence). CDR3 DNA sequence: TGTGCCAGTAATATAAACAACTATGGCTACACCTTC. It specifies CASNINNYGYTF.

V is TRBV25-1 and J is TRBJ1-2, with 8 bases lining up with TRBD1. The germline gives CDR1 MGHDK, CDR2 SYGVNS. After removal of 7 bases from V and 4 bases from J, the junction contained 8 bases not matched to a gene. The CDR3 contains 14 residues. The CDR3 loop reads CASIGTGGSYGYTF. DNA of the CDR3: TGTGCCAGCATCGGGACAGGAGGATCCTATGGCTACACCTTC.

The chain is built from TRBV15 and TRBJ1-3, with D possibly being TRBD1 (5 bases). Trimming took off 0 bases at V and 2 bases at J, with 14 bases between the two ends. CDR1 is LNHNV, CDR2 YYDKDF, per germline (reference sequence). This CDR3 region has 17 residues. The CDR3 protein is CATSRDLGGDAGNTIYF. CDR3 DNA sequence: TGTGCCACCAGCAGAGATCTGGGGGGAGATGCTGGAAACACCATATATTTT.

The CDR3 DNA reads TGTGCCAGCAGTTACTCCGGGACAGGGGGCTATGGCTACACCTTC. As protein: CASSYSGTGGYGYTF. The chain joins TRBV6-5 to TRBJ1-2; 11 positions agree with TRBD1. The CDR3 is made up of 15 amino acids. J gave up 4 bases and V 0 bases, and 1 base lay outside the gene matches. Germline CDR1 reads MNHEY; CDR2 reads SVGAGI.

The J gene is TRBJ1-1, the V gene TRBV7-9; 7 nucleotides agree with TRBD1. V shed 4 bases and J 1 base; nucleotides not matched to a gene: 6. This CDR3 contains 15 residues. The V gene's germline CDR1 is SEHNR and CDR2 FQNEAQ (reference sequence). This chain's CDR3 is CASSSKQGQNTEAFF. CDR3 nucleotides: TGTGCCAGCAGCTCCAAACAGGGGCAGAACACTGAAGCTTTCTTT.

The chain uses TRBV19 and TRBJ2-2; D is tentatively TRBD1 or TRBD2 (5 bases each). The CDR3 sequence is 13 residues long. CDR1 and CDR2 from the germline V gene are LNHDA and SQIVND (reference sequence). V lost 5 bases, J lost 6 bases, and 10 bases lay in between. The CDR3 region is CASSVGVPGELFF. The DNA for the CDR3 is TGTGCCAGTAGTGTGGGGGTTCCCGGGGAGCTGTTTTTT.

The chain joins TRBV7-9 to TRBJ2-7, with 8 bases aligning to TRBD2. Germline CDR1 reads SEHNR; CDR2 reads FQNEAQ (reference sequence). The CDR3 covers 15 residues. V lost 0 bases to trimming and J lost 3 bases; unmatched junction nucleotides: 4. The CDR3 nucleotides read TGTGCCAGCAGCTTAGCTTGGACTAGCAACTACGAGCAGTACTTC. Translating gives CASSLAWTSNYEQYF.

V and J are TRBV7-9 and TRBJ1-2; D not resolved. The CDR3 length is 15 residues. The V gene's germline CDR1 is SEHNR and CDR2 FQNEAQ (reference sequence). Between the trimmed V and J ends, which lost 5 bases and 2 bases, there was a span of 15 bases. In DNA, the CDR3 is TGTGCCAGCAGCCCCCCAGATGCTGGGAACTATGGCTACACCTTC. Its translation is CASSPPDAGNYGYTF. The variable domain in full, with the rest retrieved from reference TRBV7-9 and TRBJ1-2, is DTGVSQNPRHKITKRGQNVTFRCDPISEHNRLYWYRQTLGQGPEFLTYFQNEAQLEKSRLLSDRFSAERPKGSFSTLEIQRTEQGDSAMYLCASSPPDAGNYGYTFGSGTRLTVV.